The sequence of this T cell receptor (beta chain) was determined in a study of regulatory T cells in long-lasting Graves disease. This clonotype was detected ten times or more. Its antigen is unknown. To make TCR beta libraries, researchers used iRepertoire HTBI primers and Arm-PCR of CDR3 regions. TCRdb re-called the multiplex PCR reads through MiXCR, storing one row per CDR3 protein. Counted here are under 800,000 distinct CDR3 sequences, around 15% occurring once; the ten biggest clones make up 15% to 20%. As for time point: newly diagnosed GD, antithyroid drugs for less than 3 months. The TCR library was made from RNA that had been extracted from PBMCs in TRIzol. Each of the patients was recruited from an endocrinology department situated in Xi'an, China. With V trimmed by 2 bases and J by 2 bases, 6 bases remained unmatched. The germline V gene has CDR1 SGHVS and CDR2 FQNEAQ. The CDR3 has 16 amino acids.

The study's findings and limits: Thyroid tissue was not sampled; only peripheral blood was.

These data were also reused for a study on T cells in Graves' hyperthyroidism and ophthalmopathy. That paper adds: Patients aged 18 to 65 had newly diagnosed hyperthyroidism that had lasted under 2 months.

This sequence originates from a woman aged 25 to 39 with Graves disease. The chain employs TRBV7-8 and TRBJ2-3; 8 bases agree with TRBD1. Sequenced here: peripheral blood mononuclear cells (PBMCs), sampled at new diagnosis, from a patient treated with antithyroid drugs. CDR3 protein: CASSLSGTGPTDTQYF. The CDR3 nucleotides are TGTGCCAGCAGCTTATCGGGGACAGGACCCACAGATACGCAGTATTTT. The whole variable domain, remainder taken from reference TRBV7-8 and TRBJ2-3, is GAGVSQSPRYKVAKRGQDVALRCDPISGHVSLFWYQQALGQGPEFLTYFQNEAQLDKSGLPSDRFFAERPEGSVSTLKIQRTQQEDSAVYLCASSLSGTGPTDTQYFGPGTRLTVL.